This TCR beta chain was retrieved from a study of blood T cell repertoires in COVID-19. Study overall: Acute-phase and convalescent COVID-19 samples originated in the United States, Italy and Spain. PBMCs, B-cell-depleted T cells, or T cells were the source of the cDNA or gDNA that made up the material.

Per the study methods: From reference gene primer amplification, estimates of nucleated cell counts were derived. Produced via immunoSEQ multiplex PCR; TCRdb's table is partial and in-frame only. V and J calls and clone size are copied from that table; D and trimming were computed from the DNA. The sample has roughly 190,000 clones; around four fifths are singletons. The CDR3 is 14 residues long. The V segment lost 5 bases and the J segment 4 bases; nucleotides outside the gene matches: 6. Germline assignment: CDR1 SGHNT and CDR2 YYREEE (reference sequence). The sequencing input was peripheral blood. The clonotype originates from a woman in her seventies with active or convalescent COVID-19. This rearrangement joins TRBV5-4 to TRBJ2-7; 10 nucleotides align to TRBD2. The CDR3 protein is CASRRAGGRYEQYF. The CDR3 DNA reads as TGTGCCAGCAGACGAGCGGGAGGGAGGTACGAGCAGTACTTC.